This T cell receptor (beta chain) was sequenced in a study of OX40 agonist ivuxolimab in advanced cancers. As for the study in general: Enrolled patients in dose escalation had cancers that were hepatocellular carcinoma, melanoma, renal cell or head and neck cancer.

Autoimmune disease history or systemic immunosuppression meant exclusion. Repertoires were generated with immunoSEQ multiplex PCR, while TCRdb's copy carries only in-frame clones and drops some. The sample records some 130,000 clones, 85% to 95% being singletons. Germline assignment: CDR1 MNHEY and CDR2 SVGAGI. This CDR3 region has 11 residues. This receptor was identified in an adult with an advanced solid tumor such as melanoma, head and neck, liver or kidney cancer. The chain uses TRBV6-5 and TRBJ2-5, with D hard to call. The closer fit of TRBJ2-7 to the DNA end suggests the J call may be wrong. The specimen comprised CD4+ or CD8+ T cells sorted from blood, sampled in a trial of the OX40 agonist ivuxolimab. The CDR3 nucleotides read TGTGCCAGCAGTTCCACCTACGAGCAGTACTTC. Encoded protein: CASSSTYEQYF.